These T cell receptor beta chains were read from a single sample in a study of T-cell memory formation after mild COVID-19. Each CDR3 protein is one row after TCRdb ran MiXCR on the 5' RACE reads. The sample shows hundreds of thousands of distinct CDR3 sequences, about 23% of them seen only once. Sequencing was performed on PBMCs or a T cell subset sorted from them (not recorded which). The receptor set was obtained from an adult woman who had mild COVID-19 (a few samples of this study predate the infection). Cell type and time point are not known. CDR3s include the opening cysteine and the closing phenylalanine or tryptophan. A D gene is named only where the DNA matches it firmly. Clone size is not always given. Where it is, it says once, few, many or a class for expanded clones.

d_gene	v_gene	len	abundance	j_gene	CDR3aa	CDR3nt
-	TRBV4-3	18	-	TRBJ1-1	CASSQEAQRRIMNTEAFF	TGCGCCAGCAGCCAAGAGGCCCAGAGGAGAATTATGAACACTGAAGCTTTCTTT
-	TRBV29-1	16	-	TRBJ2-1	CSGWGYRETTYNEQFF	TGCAGCGGGTGGGGATACCGTGAGACTACTTACAATGAGCAGTTCTTC
-	TRBV5-1	16	many	TRBJ2-1	CASSFRPGTGNNEQFF	TGCGCCAGCAGCTTTCGTCCCGGGACTGGTAACAATGAGCAGTTCTTC
-	TRBV29-1	16	few	TRBJ1-1	CSVFESRVSRNTEAFF	TGCAGCGTTTTTGAGTCACGGGTTTCGAGGAACACTGAAGCTTTCTTT
TRBD2	TRBV3-1	17	-	TRBJ2-3	CASSPGLAGTSTDTQYF	TGTGCCAGCAGCCCGGGACTAGCGGGCACTAGCACAGATACGCAGTATTTT
-	TRBV4-1	15	-	TRBJ2-1	CASSQEGGRNNEQFF	TGCGCCAGCAGCCAAGAAGGGGGTCGGAACAATGAGCAGTTCTTC
-	TRBV12-3/TRBV12-4	13	-	TRBJ1-1	CASARTENTEAFF	TGTGCCAGCGCAAGGACGGAGAACACTGAAGCTTTCTTT
-	TRBV5-1	14	many	TRBJ2-1	CASSLDRAPGEQFF	TGCGCCAGCAGCTTGGACAGGGCCCCCGGTGAGCAGTTCTTC
TRBD2	TRBV5-1	17	-	TRBJ2-2	CASSFRGLARNTGELFF	TGCGCCAGCAGCTTCCGGGGACTAGCGCGGAACACCGGGGAGCTGTTTTTT
TRBD1	TRBV6-6	14	-	TRBJ1-2	CASLPGGDHYGYTF	TGTGCCAGCCTACCAGGGGGGGACCACTATGGCTACACCTTC
-	TRBV6-2/TRBV6-3	14	few	TRBJ2-3	CASSDSPTQVTQYF	TGTGCCAGCAGTGACAGCCCAACCCAGGTTACGCAGTATTTT